This entry lists 31 T cell receptor beta chains sequenced from one sample in a study of shared clonotypes between healthy human individuals. Clones were sequenced by immunoSEQ multiplex PCR, and TCRdb holds only the in-frame ones, with some missing. This sample carries about 1.5 million clones, 98% of them seen once, and the ten largest clones take approximately 0.45%. The material sequenced was naive CD4+ T cells sorted from blood. Subset denoted: CD45RA+ positively selected. Every receptor here comes from a man aged 30 to 39 in good health.

This clone occurred once. The chain recombines TRBV21-1 with TRBJ2-7; the D call in the table, TRBD2, was not verified against the DNA. TRBV21-1 is described as a pseudogene. The CDR3 sequence is 16 residues long. The CDR3 spells CASTPSPGKPSYEQYF. Written as DNA, the CDR3 is TGTGCCAGCACTCCTAGCCCAGGAAAACCCTCCTACGAGCAGTACTTC.

This chain links TRBV28 with TRBJ2-6, with 8 bases lining up with TRBD1. The CDR3 extends over 17 amino acids. J gave up 1 base and V 8 bases, and 10 bases lay outside the gene matches. From germline, CDR1 is MDHEN and CDR2 SYDVKM. CDR3 residues: CASLGTGLISGANVLTF. The CDR3 nucleotides are TGTGCCAGCCTCGGGACAGGCTTGATTTCTGGGGCCAACGTCCTGACTTTC.

CDR3 DNA: TGCGCCAGCAGTTCCGGACTAGCGGGAGGCTATGTTGACGAGCAGTACTTC. It yields the protein CASSSGLAGGYVDEQYF. This chain links TRBV5-1 with TRBJ2-7, with 14 bases fitting TRBD2. Germline loops: CDR1 SGHRS, CDR2 YFSETQ. J gave up 5 bases and V 5 bases, and 12 bases lay outside the gene matches. The CDR3 loop spans 17 amino acids.

This chain joins TRBV5-4 and TRBJ1-2; D is possibly TRBD1 (6 bases). This CDR3 is built from 15 residues. Germline CDR1 and CDR2: SGHNT and YYREEE (reference sequence). Between the trimmed V and J ends, which lost 3 bases and 5 bases, there was a span of 17 bases. CDR3 amino acids: CASSSGQQGYYGYTF. In nucleotides, the CDR3 is TGTGCCAGCAGCTCCGGACAACAGGGTTATTATGGCTACACCTTC.

The genes are TRBV28 and TRBJ2-7; D tentatively reads TRBD1 or TRBD2 (5 bases each). Germline CDR1 reads MDHEN; CDR2 reads SYDVKM. Between the trimmed V and J ends, which lost 9 bases and 0 bases, there was a span of 15 bases. The CDR3 totals 14 residues. For the CDR3, the DNA is TGTGCCAGTACGGGACCGCGAAGCTCCTACGAGCAGTACTTC. This translates into CASTGPRSSYEQYF.

The rearrangement links TRBV18 to TRBJ1-2; no definite D call. Trimming took 1 base from V and 8 from J, leaving 11 bases between them. The germline V gene has CDR1 KGHSH and CDR2 LQKENI. The CDR3 has 13 amino acids. The CDR3 loop is CASSPRIEEGYTF. CDR3 in DNA: TGTGCCAGCTCACCACGGATCGAGGAAGGCTACACCTTC. Complete variable domain (other parts from reference TRBV18 and TRBJ1-2): NAGVMQNPRHLVRRRGQEARLRCSPMKGHSHVYWYRQLPEEGLKFMVYLQKENIIDESGMPKERFSAEFPKEGPSILRIQQVVRGDSAAYFCASSPRIEEGYTFGSGTRLTVV.

The chain employs TRBV2 and TRBJ1-5; D might be TRBD1 (5 bases). The germline CDR1 and CDR2 sequences are SNHLY and FYNNEI. Trimming removed 6 bases at V and 1 base at J, with 10 bases between. CDR3 size: 14 residues. The CDR3 nucleotides read TGTGCCAGCAGCCCGGGACGAAGCAATCAGCCCCAGCATTTT. It is translated as CASSPGRSNQPQHF.

This rearrangement joins TRBV7-9 to TRBJ2-7; D possibly corresponds to TRBD1 (5 bases). With 3 bases removed from V and 2 bases from J, the gap between germline ends came to 11 bases. The length of the CDR3 is 14 residues. Per the germline V gene, CDR1 is SEHNR and CDR2 is FQNEAQ (reference sequence). CDR3 region: CASSLGPPPYEQYF. The CDR3 region has the DNA TGTGCCAGCAGCTTGGGGCCCCCCCCCTACGAGCAGTACTTC. The whole variable domain, filled in from reference TRBV7-9 and TRBJ2-7, reads DTGVSQNPRHKITKRGQNVTFRCDPISEHNRLYWYRQTLGQGPEFLTYFQNEAQLEKSRLLSDRFSAERPKGSFSTLEIQRTEQGDSAMYLCASSLGPPPYEQYFGPGTRLTVT.

Here the CDR3 reads CASSLEQGYTF. In DNA, the CDR3 is TGTGCCAGCAGCTTAGAACAGGGCTACACCTTC. The chain uses TRBV7-9 and TRBJ1-2; D not resolved. V lost 1 base and J lost 8, with 5 bases in between. Germline CDR1 is SEHNR and CDR2 is FQNEAQ (reference sequence). This CDR3 is 11 amino acids long. Complete variable domain (other parts from reference TRBV7-9 and TRBJ1-2): DTGVSQNPRHKITKRGQNVTFRCDPISEHNRLYWYRQTLGQGPEFLTYFQNEAQLEKSRLLSDRFSAERPKGSFSTLEIQRTEQGDSAMYLCASSLEQGYTFGSGTRLTVV.

The rearrangement uses TRBV10-1 and TRBJ1-1; D remains ambiguous. The CDR3 has 13 amino acids. V lost 8 bases, J lost 4 bases, and 14 bases lay in between. Per germline, CDR1 WNHNN and CDR2 SYGVQD (reference sequence). The CDR3 coding sequence is TGCGCCAGCCCCTGCAGGAGTAGCACTGAAGCTTTCTTT. Amino acids: CASPCRSSTEAFF.

V usage is TRBV28 and J usage is TRBJ2-2; no clear D gene. Per germline, CDR1 MDHEN and CDR2 SYDVKM. Trimming left V 7 bases short and J 2 bases short, with 20 bases between. This CDR3 has 17 amino acids. CDR3 amino acids: CASKRRFGRANTGELFF. The CDR3 bases are TGTGCCAGCAAACGTAGGTTTGGAAGGGCCAACACCGGGGAGCTGTTTTTT.

The chain employs TRBV5-1 and TRBJ2-7; either TRBD1 or TRBD2 may supply D (5 bases each). Germline V gene lookup returns CDR1 SGHRS and CDR2 YFSETQ. There are 14 residues in the CDR3. Trimming removed 3 bases from V and 0 bases from J, with 10 bases in between. CDR3 region: CASSWDPSSYEQYF. The CDR3 bases are TGCGCCAGCAGCTGGGACCCGAGCTCCTACGAGCAGTACTTC.

The chain recombines TRBV27 with TRBJ2-2, with TRBD2 matching over 12 bases. Looked up from germline, CDR1 is MNHEY and CDR2 is SMNVEV (reference sequence). Trimming removed 7 bases from V and 4 bases from J; junction bases left unmatched: 7. This CDR3 region has 16 residues. This CDR3 reads CASIRTSGVRTGELFF. The DNA of the CDR3 is TGTGCCAGCATCCGGACTAGCGGGGTACGCACCGGGGAGCTGTTTTTT.

The gene calls are TRBV7-8 and TRBJ2-7; 7 bases are shared with TRBD1. Germline V gives CDR1 SGHVS, CDR2 FQNEAQ. With V trimmed by 5 bases and J by 1 base, 14 bases remained unmatched. The CDR3 is 17 amino acids. This CDR3 reads CASSLGQTHLGSYEQYF. CDR3 sequence (DNA): TGTGCCAGCAGCCTGGGACAGACCCATCTAGGGTCCTACGAGCAGTACTTC. The full variable domain, in which reference TRBV7-8 and TRBJ2-7 provide the parts outside the CDR3, is GAGVSQSPRYKVAKRGQDVALRCDPISGHVSLFWYQQALGQGPEFLTYFQNEAQLDKSGLPSDRFFAERPEGSVSTLKIQRTQQEDSAVYLCASSLGQTHLGSYEQYFGPGTRLTVT.

The chain couples TRBV9 to TRBJ1-2; D ambiguous. The CDR3 has 16 residues. Trimming removed 4 bases from V and 5 bases from J, with 21 bases in between. From germline, CDR1 is SGDLS and CDR2 YYNGEE. The CDR3 loop is CASSSRHEGRGYGYTF. The CDR3 DNA reads as TGTGCCAGCAGCTCCAGACATGAGGGAAGAGGTTATGGCTACACCTTC.

The chain is built from TRBV6-5 and TRBJ2-7, with D hard to call. The V and J ends lost 2 bases and 3 bases respectively, with 14 bases between them. CDR3 size: 15 residues. Germline V CDR1 and CDR2: MNHEY, SVGAGI. CDR3 sequence: CASSYVGGVGYEQYF. The CDR3 region has the DNA TGTGCCAGCAGTTACGTGGGTGGAGTGGGCTACGAGCAGTACTTC.

In DNA, the CDR3 is TGTGCCAGCACCGGGACAGTCGGGGGTGAGCAGTTCTTC. Its translation is CASTGTVGGEQFF. The rearrangement uses TRBV27 and TRBJ2-1; D is perhaps TRBD1 (7 bases). CDR1 is MNHEY and CDR2 is SMNVEV in the germline V gene (reference sequence). This CDR3 contains 13 residues. V was shortened by 7 bases and J by 9 bases, with 16 bases between the two germline ends.

The chain links TRBV5-1 to TRBJ2-2; 12 positions agree with TRBD1. Germline values: CDR1 SGHRS, CDR2 YFSETQ. CDR3 size: 15 residues. J lost 7 bases, V lost 4 bases, and 5 bases had no gene match. This CDR3 reads CASSKGTGGGGELFF. CDR3 DNA: TGCGCCAGCAGCAAGGGGACAGGGGGCGGCGGGGAGCTGTTTTTT.

The chain recombines TRBV5-6 with TRBJ1-3; possible D gene TRBD1, 5 bases. Germline assignment: CDR1 SGHDT and CDR2 YYEEEE. This CDR3 region has 16 residues. Trimming stripped 4 bases from V and 4 bases from J, with 18 bases between. The CDR3: CASSLFGQGAGNTIYF. The CDR3 nucleotides are TGTGCCAGCAGCCTATTCGGACAAGGGGCAGGAAACACCATATATTTT.

This chain joins TRBV2 and TRBJ1-2; possible D gene TRBD1, 5 bases. Between the trimmed V and J ends, which lost 5 bases and 0 bases, there was a span of 10 bases. The CDR3 contains 14 residues. The V gene's germline CDR1 is SNHLY and CDR2 FYNNEI. In DNA, the CDR3 is TGTGCCAGCAGTCTCAGGGAAACTAACTATGGCTACACCTTC. It codes for CASSLRETNYGYTF. Based on the CDR3 plus reference TRBV2 and TRBJ1-2, the full variable domain is EPEVTQTPSHQVTQMGQEVILRCVPISNHLYFYWYRQILGQKVEFLVSFYNNEISEKSEIFDDQFSVERPDGSNFTLKIRSTKLEDSAMYFCASSLRETNYGYTFGSGTRLTVV.

A remark on this clone: Different DNA sequences within this sample yield the same CDR3. The chain is built from TRBV18 and TRBJ1-1; TRBD1 aligns across 8 bases. Germline lookup yields CDR1 KGHSH and CDR2 LQKENI. V lost 6 bases to trimming and J lost 4 bases; unmatched junction nucleotides: 7. This CDR3 has 14 amino acids. This chain's CDR3 is CASSRGQEGTEAFF. The CDR3 DNA follows: TGTGCCAGCTCCCGGGGACAGGAAGGCACTGAAGCTTTCTTT.

This rearrangement joins TRBV6-5 to TRBJ2-3, with 13 bases aligning to TRBD2. Germline V gene sequence: CDR1 MNHEY, CDR2 SVGAGI. The CDR3 loop spans 15 amino acids. V shed 6 bases and J 5 bases; nucleotides not matched to a gene: 5. The chain's CDR3 is CASRRTSGSIDTQYF. The DNA of the CDR3 is TGTGCCAGCAGGCGGACTAGCGGGAGTATAGATACGCAGTATTTT.

The chain employs TRBV7-8 and TRBJ2-1, with 11 bases matching TRBD2. The germline CDR1 and CDR2 sequences are SGHVS and FQNEAQ. J lost 6 bases, V lost 5 bases, and 9 bases had no gene match. CDR3 length equals 16 residues. CDR3 sequence reads: CASSAQLAGVVNEQFF. In DNA form, the CDR3 reads TGTGCCAGCAGCGCCCAACTAGCGGGAGTTGTCAATGAGCAGTTCTTC.

V usage is TRBV4-3 and J usage is TRBJ2-2; D is ambiguous. CDR3 length equals 12 residues. The V and J ends lost 4 bases and 5 bases respectively, with 5 bases between them. CDR1 LGHNA and CDR2 YSLEER come from the germline V gene. In DNA form, the CDR3 reads TGCGCCAGCAGCCCGCGAACCGGGGAGCTGTTTTTT. It yields the protein CASSPRTGELFF.

The chain recombines TRBV5-1 with TRBJ2-7; possible D gene TRBD2, 6 bases. V lost 0 bases and J lost 2, with 12 bases in between. The CDR3 runs 15 residues. In germline, CDR1 is SGHRS, CDR2 YFSETQ. The CDR3 DNA follows: TGCGCCAGCAGCTTGGTTGCTAGCGAGGCCTACGAGCAGTACTTC. Translation: CASSLVASEAYEQYF.

This chain connects TRBV15 to TRBJ1-1; D is unresolved. V was pared by 3 bases and J by 4 bases, with 15 bases between. CDR1 is LNHNV and CDR2 is YYDKDF in the germline V gene (reference sequence). CDR3 length: 15 residues. This CDR3 reads CATSRPSPGSTEAFF. The CDR3 DNA is TGTGCCACCAGCAGGCCCTCGCCTGGGAGCACTGAAGCTTTCTTT. Combining the CDR3 with reference TRBV15 and TRBJ1-1 gives the whole variable domain DAMVIQNPRYQVTQFGKPVTLSCSQTLNHNVMYWYQQKSSQAPKLLFHYYDKDFNNEADTPDNFQSRRPNTSFCFLDIRSPGLGDTAMYLCATSRPSPGSTEAFFGQGTRLTVV.

The chain carries TRBV19 and TRBJ1-3, with no clear D. There are 12 residues in the CDR3. V was shortened by 9 bases and J by 0 bases, with 6 bases between the two germline ends. Germline-derived CDR1 and CDR2 are LNHDA and SQIVND (reference sequence). The CDR3 nucleotides are TGTGCCAGCCAGAACTCTGGAAACACCATATATTTT. Its protein is CASQNSGNTIYF.

J is TRBJ2-5 and V is TRBV5-6; no definite D call. CDR1 and CDR2 from the germline V gene are SGHDT and YYEEEE. Between the trimmed V and J ends, which lost 0 bases and 5 bases, there was a span of 5 bases. This CDR3 contains 12 residues. In DNA form, the CDR3 reads TGTGCCAGCAGCTTGGAAGGGGAGACCCAGTACTTC. Its protein product is CASSLEGETQYF.

The chain employs TRBV4-1 and TRBJ1-5; TRBD1 aligns across 7 bases. The CDR3 runs to 14 residues. Germline V CDR1 and CDR2: MGHRA, YSYEKL. Unmatched junction bases numbered 6, after V lost 3 bases and J lost 7 bases. The CDR3 is CASSHETGDQPQHF. The CDR3 DNA reads as TGCGCCAGCAGCCACGAAACAGGGGACCAGCCCCAGCATTTT.

This clone showed up just once. Additional DNA sequences in this sample encode the identical CDR3. J is TRBJ2-1 and V is TRBV6-5; D is unresolved. The V end lost 4 bases, the J end lost 9 bases, and 10 bases lay between the germline ends. Looked up from germline, CDR1 is MNHEY and CDR2 is SVGAGI. CDR3 size: 12 residues. The CDR3 here is CASSSLSGEQFF. CDR3 coding DNA: TGTGCCAGCAGTTCCCTAAGTGGTGAGCAGTTCTTC.

The chain joins TRBV28 to TRBJ2-4; a possible D gene is TRBD2 (6 bases). V was clipped by 4 bases and J by 4 bases, with 8 bases between them. Germline V gene data show CDR1 as MDHEN and CDR2 as SYDVKM. CDR3 size: 13 residues. The CDR3 DNA sequence: TGTGCCAGCAGTTGGGGAGGAAAAAACATTCAGTACTTC. Residues: CASSWGGKNIQYF.